This TCR beta chain was documented in a study of Graves' ophthalmopathy and Graves' hyperthyroidism (dated by TCRdb to 2017 to 2018). The study in broad terms: Peripheral blood was collected at initial diagnosis, prior to any treatment. To explore V-J signatures that separate ophthalmopathy from hyperthyroidism, a discovery set of approximately 100 patients was enrolled, consisting of 40 to 45 with ophthalmopathy and under 65 with stable hyperthyroidism. In total, 135 blood samples were TCR-sequenced: approximately 42 ophthalmopathy, some 80 hyperthyroidism and some 17 hyperthyroidism-to-ophthalmopathy patients. In 6 or 7 hyperthyroidism patients, T-cell repertoires of thyroid tissue and blood were compared. The study used signatures of the TCR beta repertoire to tell Graves' ophthalmopathy apart from Graves' hyperthyroidism and to predict which patients would progress to ophthalmopathy. Following sampling, methimazole starting at 30 mg daily was administered to hyperthyroidism patients, and high-dose intravenous methylprednisolone was administered to ophthalmopathy patients. An independent validation cohort comprised 18 hyperthyroidism patients and around 16 patients who later progressed from hyperthyroidism to ophthalmopathy. For training and testing, the 95 to 100 patients in the discovery cohort were randomly divided in a 7:3 ratio. Beyond this particular receptor, the publication reports: In validation, the model predicted ophthalmopathy progression with over 60% sensitivity and less than 80% specificity; some twelve predicted patients were CT-confirmed with GO in a median of approximately 6.5 months. The 13-signature model separated ophthalmopathy from stable hyperthyroidism with roughly 88% sensitivity and about 81% specificity in cross-validation, and 80%/75% in the test set. Most expanded thyroid clonotypes with a frequency above 0.001 also appeared in blood, which suggests that blood repertoires may reflect the immune response in the thyroid. No statistical method was used to set the sample size in advance, and the investigators knew which group each participant was assigned to.

TCR beta CDR3 regions were amplified from RNA transcripts for repertoire sequencing. The first round was an RT-PCR using HTBI primers with the Qiagen OneStep RT-PCR kit, and this first round was followed by a second-round multiplex PCR, then size selection and purification. Libraries were sequenced paired-end with 100 bp reads on an Illumina HiSeq2000. In the authors' own workflow: Reads were processed with SOAPnuke, discarding reads with adapters, uncalled bases, mean Phred below 15, or no exact constant-primer or identifier match. High-quality paired reads were merged with COPE v1.2.5. Clonotypes were defined as unique nucleotide sequences and were aligned to IMGT TRB V, D and J references using MiTCR v1.1. The analysis was limited to V-J combinations with a frequency above 0.0001, which together covered 99.2% of repertoires. A TCR clonal expansion and chaos score per V-J combination was defined as the ratio of F50 clonal expansion to chaos observed in the TCRdist matrix. Welch's t-statistics and random forest were used to reduce features to about a dozen V-J combinations, which were fed into a naive Bayes classifier. The similarity between thyroid and blood repertoires was quantified using the Morisita-Horn index. The raw public reads went through TCRdb reprocessing: fastp at Q25, MiXCR clone calling, in-frame beta chains kept. Rows with one shared CDR3 protein collapse into an entry with the most common genes and DNA. These V and J calls originate from TCRdb's pipeline instead of the authors' own analysis. Present in this sample are about half a million distinct CDR3 sequences, over 13% of which were seen just once. The ten top clones hold more than 8.5% of the sample.

The ophthalmopathy patients had moderately to severely active disease, with a Clinical Activity Score of 3 or higher, a NOSPECS grade of 4 or higher, and a disease duration of less than 3 months. Patients were excluded if they had other autoimmune diseases, uncontrolled infections, pregnancy or lactation. Clinical symptoms, serum thyroxine, TRAb, thyroid ultrasound and orbital computed tomography were used for diagnosis. Using Ficoll-Paque density gradient centrifugation, PBMCs were isolated from 9.5 to 10 ml of fresh peripheral blood. Total RNA was extracted with Trizol reagent and quality-checked on an Agilent 2100 Bioanalyzer. In the case of this clonotype: Its target antigen remains unknown. No base quality values were provided; no much bigger clone lies one nucleotide off.

From cysteine to phenylalanine, the CDR3 is 18 amino acids long. Just the 54-base CDR3 DNA is kept, in frame starting at base 1. The germline V gene encodes CDR1 KGHDR and CDR2 SFDVKD. Trimmed from V: 4 bases; trimmed from J: 1 base; junction bases lacking a gene match: 15. The source is a woman under 40 with Graves' ophthalmopathy. Donor details come from another sample of the same person, matched by shared clones. The sequenced sample was blood. The rearranged chain carries TRBV24-1 and TRBJ2-7; the junction holds 7 bases that match TRBD2. The DNA sequence is TGTGCCACCAGTGACCCAGGTGGGGAGCGGGGTTCGTCCTACGAGCAGTACTTC. The resulting protein is CATSDPGGERGSSYEQYF.